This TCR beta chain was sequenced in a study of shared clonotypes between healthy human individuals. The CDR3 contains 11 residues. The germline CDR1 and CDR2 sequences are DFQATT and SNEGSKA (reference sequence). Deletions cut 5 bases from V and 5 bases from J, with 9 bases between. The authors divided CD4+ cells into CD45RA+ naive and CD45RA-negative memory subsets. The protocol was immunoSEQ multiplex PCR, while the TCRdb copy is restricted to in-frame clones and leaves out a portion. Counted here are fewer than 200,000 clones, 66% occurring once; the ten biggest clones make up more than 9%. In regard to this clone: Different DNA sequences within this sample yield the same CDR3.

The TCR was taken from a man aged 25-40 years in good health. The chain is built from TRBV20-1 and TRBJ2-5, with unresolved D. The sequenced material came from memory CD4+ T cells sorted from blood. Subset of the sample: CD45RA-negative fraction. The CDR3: CSASPGETQYF. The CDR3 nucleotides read TGCAGTGCTTCCCCCGGGGAGACCCAGTACTTC.